The 20 T cell receptor beta chains listed next were all sequenced from one sample in a study of vaccination effects on CD4 cells after COVID-19. No antigens are known for them. Data came from immunoSEQ multiplex PCR; TCRdb stores just in-frame clones and leaves some out. The sample shows roughly 56,000 clones, around three quarters of them seen only once. CD4+ T cells were isolated after around 10 days of culture. Sequences were derived from CD4+ T cells from PBMCs cultured without peptide, sampled before COVID-19 vaccination. Receptor source: a human donor who received a COVID-19 vaccine.

This clone was picked up one time. The chain joins TRBV11-2 to TRBJ2-5; D is unclear. V was clipped by 1 base and J by 4 bases, with 1 base between them. This CDR3 is 11 amino acids long. Germline loops: CDR1 SGHAT, CDR2 FQNNGV. The DNA of the CDR3 is TGTGCCAGCAGCTTAGCAGAGACCCAGTACTTC. This sequence encodes CASSLAETQYF.

Only a few counts were recorded for this clone. V is TRBV5-5 and J is TRBJ1-6; 8 nucleotides align to TRBD1. The CDR3 is 16 residues long. V lost 4 bases and J lost 6; bases outside the gene matches: 9. Per the germline V gene, CDR1 is SGHKS and CDR2 is YYEKEE (reference sequence). The CDR3 loop is CASSMGQAEFNSPLHF. DNA for the CDR3: TGTGCCAGCAGCATGGGACAGGCTGAATTTAATTCACCCCTCCACTTT.

The V call is TRBV23-1, the J call TRBJ1-5; tentatively, D is TRBD1 (5 bases). TRBV23-1 is an ORF, with its function uncertain. The CDR3 has 18 residues. V lost 4 bases, J lost 8 bases, and 27 bases lay in between. The CDR3 coding sequence is TGCGCCAGCAGTCGCCCCCACCGCCCGGGACCGTCGGGGAAGCCCCAGCATTTT. Translated, it gives CASSRPHRPGPSGKPQHF.

The chain carries TRBV2 and TRBJ2-5; 8 positions agree with TRBD2. The trim removed 3 bases at V and 2 bases at J, leaving 14 bases unmatched. This CDR3 has 18 amino acids. Germline V gene lookup returns CDR1 SNHLY and CDR2 FYNNEI. The CDR3 bases are TGTGCCAGCAGTGAGGGGGGCCGGACTGGCGGGGGGCAAGAGACCCAGTACTTC. Its protein product is CASSEGGRTGGGQETQYF. Drawing the rest from reference TRBV2 and TRBJ2-5, the complete variable domain is EPEVTQTPSHQVTQMGQEVILRCVPISNHLYFYWYRQILGQKVEFLVSFYNNEISEKSEIFDDQFSVERPDGSNFTLKIRSTKLEDSAMYFCASSEGGRTGGGQETQYFGPGTRLLVL.

CDR3 nucleotides: TGTGCCAGCAGTAGTTGGGGGGGTGGCTACACCTTC. It is translated as CASSSWGGGYTF. V gene TRBV6-5 combines with J gene TRBJ1-2, with D perhaps matching TRBD1 (5 bases). Trimming stripped 5 bases from V and 7 bases from J, with 11 bases between. This CDR3 comprises 12 residues. In germline, CDR1 is MNHEY, CDR2 SVGAGI.

CDR3 loop: CASSQGGVGETQYF. In DNA, the CDR3 is TGCGCCAGCAGCCAGGGGGGGGTCGGAGAGACCCAGTACTTC. V gene TRBV5-1 combines with J gene TRBJ2-5; TRBD1 or TRBD2 may be the D gene (7 bases each). Germline CDR1 SGHRS, CDR2 YFSETQ. With 4 bases removed from V and 4 bases from J, the gap between germline ends came to 14 bases. The CDR3 length is 14 residues.

V and J are TRBV28 and TRBJ2-7, with D possibly TRBD2 on 6 matching bases. V was cut by 4 bases and J by 3 bases, with 13 bases left in between. The CDR3 extends over 14 amino acids. The V gene's germline CDR1 is MDHEN and CDR2 SYDVKM. CDR3 in DNA: TGTGCCAGCAGTTCGGTGCGGGGAGACTACGAGCAGTACGTC. Translation: CASSSVRGDYEQYV.

The V call is TRBV4-1, the J call TRBJ1-1, with D perhaps matching TRBD1 (6 bases). CDR1 and CDR2 (germline): MGHRA, YSYEKL. Trimming took 2 bases from V and 0 from J, leaving 13 bases between them. This CDR3 region has 16 residues. The CDR3 spells CASSQQVRTVNTEAFF. CDR3 bases: TGCGCCAGCAGCCAACAAGTCAGGACAGTGAACACTGAAGCTTTCTTT.

The chain is built from TRBV6-2 or TRBV6-3 and TRBJ1-1; no clear D gene. This CDR3 is 14 amino acids long. From germline, CDR1 is MNHEY and CDR2 SVGEGT. V lost 3 bases and J lost 0, with 8 bases in between. CDR3 sequence (DNA): TGTGCCAGCAGTTATGTCCGGATGAACACTGAAGCTTTCTTT. It yields the protein CASSYVRMNTEAFF.

This clone was found once. V gene TRBV6-5 combines with J gene TRBJ1-4; D is unclear. With 0 bases removed from V and 6 bases from J, the gap between germline ends came to 8 bases. Germline V gives CDR1 MNHEY, CDR2 SVGAGI. The CDR3 covers 14 residues. CDR3 in DNA: TGTGCCAGCAGTTACTCGATTAGCGATGAAAAACTGTTTTTT. Translating gives CASSYSISDEKLFF.

This clone was picked up a small number of times. The rearrangement links TRBV3-1 (or the pseudogene TRBV3-2) to TRBJ2-2; no clear D. The ends were cut back, 3 bases at V and 1 base at J, with 9 bases in the middle. The CDR3 totals 15 residues. Germline CDR1 reads LGHDT; CDR2 reads YNNKEL (reference sequence). CDR3 DNA: TGTGCCAGCAGCCATCGGACGGAGAACACCGGGGAGCTGTTTTTT. Protein product: CASSHRTENTGELFF.

The chain links TRBV7-8 to TRBJ1-2; TRBD1 matches at 9 bases. Germline assignment: CDR1 SGHVS and CDR2 FQNEAQ. This CDR3 is built from 19 residues. Losses at the gene ends were 3 bases for V and 4 bases for J; bases not matched to a gene: 18. The CDR3 sequence is CASSFLLVNWDRAAYGYTF. DNA for the CDR3: TGTGCCAGCAGCTTCTTACTAGTCAACTGGGACAGGGCGGCCTATGGCTACACCTTC.

The CDR3 nucleotides read TGTGCCAGCAGCAGCACTAGCGGGGGGGCACGGGGGAATGAGCAGTTCTTC. Encoded protein: CASSSTSGGARGNEQFF. V gene TRBV7-2 combines with J gene TRBJ2-1, with 13 bases lining up with TRBD2. J gave up 7 bases and V 5 bases, and 11 bases lay outside the gene matches. CDR1 and CDR2 (germline): SGHTA, FQGNSA. CDR3 length: 17 amino acids.

The chain carries TRBV7-2 and TRBJ1-3; TRBD1 matches 7 bases. The CDR3 spans 17 residues. The V gene's germline CDR1 is SGHTA and CDR2 FQGNSA. Trimming at V came to 5 bases and at J to 0 bases, leaving 10 bases not matched to a gene. The CDR3 reads CASSPDRFRLSGNTIYF. CDR3 coding DNA: TGTGCCAGCAGCCCGGACAGGTTCCGTCTCTCTGGAAACACCATATATTTT.

V and J are TRBV6-2 or TRBV6-3 and TRBJ1-2; D is perhaps TRBD1 (5 bases). V was trimmed by 4 bases and J by 2 bases, leaving 11 bases between them. The CDR3 sequence is 14 residues long. CDR1 MNHEY and CDR2 SVGEGT come from the germline V gene. In DNA form, the CDR3 reads TGTGCCAGCAGTTCGACGGGACGAAACTATGGCTACACCTTC. Translated, it gives CASSSTGRNYGYTF.

The chain combines TRBV5-5 with TRBJ1-2, with 9 positions matching TRBD1. The germline V gene encodes CDR1 SGHKS and CDR2 YYEKEE (reference sequence). The V and J ends lost 5 bases and 13 bases, in that order; junction bases with no gene match: 12. CDR3 length equals 13 residues. This chain's CDR3 is CASSVGTGPGGTF. CDR3 sequence (DNA): TGTGCCAGCAGTGTTGGGACAGGGCCGGGAGGCACCTTC.

The chain couples TRBV10-3 to TRBJ2-7; TRBD1 aligns across 8 bases. The CDR3 consists of 14 residues. Trimming took 0 bases from V and 5 from J; bases not matched to a gene: 3. CDR1 is ENHRY and CDR2 is SYGVKD in the germline V gene. CDR3 protein: CAISESGTGDEQYV. In DNA form, the CDR3 reads TGTGCCATCAGTGAGTCCGGGACAGGAGACGAGCAGTACGTC.

In its sample, this clone was seen once. The V gene is TRBV5-4, the J gene TRBJ2-2; the D gene is possibly TRBD1 (7 bases). Germline V gene sequence: CDR1 SGHNT, CDR2 YYREEE (reference sequence). The CDR3 loop spans 16 amino acids. V lost 3 bases and J 4 bases, leaving 16 bases between the germline ends. The CDR3 loop reads CASSSDRAGRTGELFF. The CDR3, as DNA: TGTGCCAGCAGCTCCGACAGGGCGGGGCGCACCGGGGAGCTGTTTTTT.

The gene calls are TRBV2 and TRBJ2-3; 9 bases match TRBD2. CDR1 SNHLY and CDR2 FYNNEI come from the germline V gene. This CDR3 is built from 16 residues. V shed 7 bases and J 3 bases; nucleotides not matched to a gene: 11. The CDR3 DNA follows: TGTGCCAGCACCAGACTAGCGGCCGGCGAAACAGATACGCAGTATTTT. Translation: CASTRLAAGETDTQYF.

CDR3 DNA: TGTGCCAGCAGCTCAGGGGGCTCCTACAATGAGCAGTTCTTC. This encodes CASSSGGSYNEQFF. V and J are TRBV3-1 (or the pseudogene TRBV3-2) and TRBJ2-1; 7 bases map to TRBD1. The length of the CDR3 is 14 residues. The germline CDR1 and CDR2 sequences are LGHDT and YNNKEL (reference sequence). With 5 bases clipped from V and 0 bases from J, the junction kept 1 base outside the gene matches.